The clone carrying this TCR beta chain has a count of ten or more. The data originate from a study of T cells after yellow fever vaccination. Germline-derived CDR1 and CDR2 are MGHRA and YSYEKL. The CDR3 is 17 amino acids. V lost 0 bases, J lost 3 bases, and 8 bases stayed unmatched. It was through 5'RACE template switching that TCR cDNA was made, with a universal primer site and UMIs added. TCRdb recomputed calls from the 5' RACE reads with MiXCR, one row per CDR3 protein. Counted here are more than 300,000 distinct CDR3 sequences, roughly 4.3% occurring once; the ten biggest clones make up roughly 19%.

The gene calls are TRBV4-1 and TRBJ1-5, with 7 bases aligning to TRBD1. The sample in question was PBMCs, obtained 15 days after the yellow fever booster vaccination. This sequence was found in a young man who received the YFV17D yellow fever vaccine. The chain's CDR3 is CASSQERDSIHNQPQHF. The CDR3 DNA sequence: TGCGCCAGCAGCCAAGAAAGGGACAGCATCCACAATCAGCCCCAGCATTTT.